This record covers a single T cell receptor beta chain. This CDR3 is 17 amino acids long. Germline V gives CDR1 SGHRS, CDR2 YFSETQ. Trimming took 4 bases from V and 1 from J; bases not matched to a gene: 9. The sample is drawn from a study of identical twins. MiXCR was run by TCRdb on the 5' RACE reads, yielding one entry per CDR3 protein. Of over 550,000 distinct CDR3 sequences in the sample, around 7.4% were seen once. This sample also appeared in a second study, on yellow fever vaccine responses in identical twins.

The sequence was obtained from a woman between 18 and 29 years old in good health. Source material: PBMCs. The rearrangement uses TRBV5-1 and TRBJ2-1, with 9 bases identical to TRBD2. In DNA, the CDR3 is TGCGCCAGCAGCAGTCGTAGCGGGAGCGTTTCCTACAATGAGCAGTTCTTC. Its protein is CASSSRSGSVSYNEQFF.